There are many counts of the clone carrying this T cell receptor (beta chain). The source of the sample is a study of CD8 T cells in ankylosing spondylitis. TCRdb passed the 5' RACE reads through MiXCR, listing each CDR3 protein once. The table lists more than 150,000 distinct CDR3 sequences, about 18% of them singletons. The clonotype originates from a male donor aged 10-30 years with ankylosing spondylitis or in good health (not recorded which). Sequencing was performed on blood, either unsorted or a sorted T cell fraction (not recorded which).

The chain's CDR3 is CASSHGQGAWGTGELFF. DNA of the CDR3: TGTGCCAGCAGCCATGGACAGGGGGCTTGGGGCACCGGGGAGCTGTTTTTT. The V and J genes are TRBV7-2 and TRBJ2-2, with 11 nucleotides matching TRBD1. Germline V gene sequence: CDR1 SGHTA, CDR2 FQGNSA. J gave up 4 bases and V 5 bases, and 9 bases lay outside the gene matches. The CDR3 runs 17 residues. Full variable domain (outside the CDR3, taken from reference TRBV7-2 and TRBJ2-2): GAGVSQSPSNKVTEKGKDVELRCDPISGHTALYWYRQSLGQGLEFLIYFQGNSAPDKSGLPSDRFSAERTGGSVSTLTIQRTQQEDSAVYLCASSHGQGAWGTGELFFGEGSRLTVL.